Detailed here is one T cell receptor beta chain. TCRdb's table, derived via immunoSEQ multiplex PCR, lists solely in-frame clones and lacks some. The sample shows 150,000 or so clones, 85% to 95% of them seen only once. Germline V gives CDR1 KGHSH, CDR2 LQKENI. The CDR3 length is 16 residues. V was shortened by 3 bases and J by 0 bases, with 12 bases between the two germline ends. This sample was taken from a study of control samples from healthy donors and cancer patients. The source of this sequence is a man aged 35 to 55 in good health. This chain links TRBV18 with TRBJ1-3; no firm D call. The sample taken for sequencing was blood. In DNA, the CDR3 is TGTGCCAGCTCACCCGCATTCCGCCTCTCTGGAAACACCATATATTTT. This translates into CASSPAFRLSGNTIYF. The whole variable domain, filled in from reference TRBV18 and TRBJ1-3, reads NAGVMQNPRHLVRRRGQEARLRCSPMKGHSHVYWYRQLPEEGLKFMVYLQKENIIDESGMPKERFSAEFPKEGPSILRIQQVVRGDSAAYFCASSPAFRLSGNTIYFGEGSWLTVV.